The entry that follows covers one TCR beta chain sequence. These data belong to a study of memory CD8 T cells in hepatitis C reinfection. Study context: After reinfection, two primary-infection resolvers became chronically infected. Samples late or after reinfection came 12 to 24 weeks post-detection.

Sequencing used immunoSEQ multiplex PCR; TCRdb keeps in-frame clones, though not all of them. The sample records some 50,000 clones, 89% being singletons. This sample's time point: late/post reinfection, 12 to 24 weeks after detection. The sorted cells went straight to TCR sequencing with no prior in vitro expansion. People who inject drugs from Montreal's HEPCO study were the donors. Total naive CD8 T cells were sorted as viable CD3+ CD8+ CD45RO- cells from two donors. This clonotype originated in a man aged 18 to 35 with hepatitis C virus infection. The sequenced material came from naive CD8+ T cells sorted from blood.

The CDR3 DNA follows: TGTGCCAGCAGCCTAGGACCAGGGATCGGACAGCCCCAGCATTTT. Protein: CASSLGPGIGQPQHF. This chain uses TRBV28 with TRBJ1-5; tentatively, D is TRBD1 (5 bases). The CDR3 spans 15 residues. V was cut by 6 bases and J by 7 bases, with 19 bases left in between. Germline loops: CDR1 MDHEN, CDR2 SYDVKM.